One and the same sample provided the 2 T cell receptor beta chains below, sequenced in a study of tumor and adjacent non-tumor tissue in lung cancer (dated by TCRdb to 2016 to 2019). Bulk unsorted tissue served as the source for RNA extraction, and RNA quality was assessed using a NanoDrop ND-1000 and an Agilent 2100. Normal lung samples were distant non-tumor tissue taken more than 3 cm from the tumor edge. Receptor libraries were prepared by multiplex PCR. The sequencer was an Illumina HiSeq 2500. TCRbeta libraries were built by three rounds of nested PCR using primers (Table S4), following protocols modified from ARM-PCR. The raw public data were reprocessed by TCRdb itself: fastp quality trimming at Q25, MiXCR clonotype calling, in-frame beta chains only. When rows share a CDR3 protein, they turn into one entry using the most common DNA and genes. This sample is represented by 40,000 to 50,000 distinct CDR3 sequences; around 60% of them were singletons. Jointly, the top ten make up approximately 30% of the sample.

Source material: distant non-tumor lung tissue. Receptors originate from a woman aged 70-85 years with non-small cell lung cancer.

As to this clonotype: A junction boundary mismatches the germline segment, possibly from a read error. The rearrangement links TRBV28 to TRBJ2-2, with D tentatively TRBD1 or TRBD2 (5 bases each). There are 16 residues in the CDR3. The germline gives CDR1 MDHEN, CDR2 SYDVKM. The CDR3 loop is CASSSRDGSGTRELFF. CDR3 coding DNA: TGTGCCAGCAGTTCCCGGGACGGAAGTGGCACCCGGGAGCTGTTTTTT.

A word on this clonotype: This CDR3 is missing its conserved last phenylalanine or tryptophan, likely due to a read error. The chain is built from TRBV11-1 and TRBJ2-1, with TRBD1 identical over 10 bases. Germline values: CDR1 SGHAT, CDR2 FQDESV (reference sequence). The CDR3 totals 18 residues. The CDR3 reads CHSSLAGLRQGASNEQFL. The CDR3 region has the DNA TGTCACAGCAGCTTAGCGGGGTTACGACAGGGGGCGTCGAATGAGCAGTTCCTC.